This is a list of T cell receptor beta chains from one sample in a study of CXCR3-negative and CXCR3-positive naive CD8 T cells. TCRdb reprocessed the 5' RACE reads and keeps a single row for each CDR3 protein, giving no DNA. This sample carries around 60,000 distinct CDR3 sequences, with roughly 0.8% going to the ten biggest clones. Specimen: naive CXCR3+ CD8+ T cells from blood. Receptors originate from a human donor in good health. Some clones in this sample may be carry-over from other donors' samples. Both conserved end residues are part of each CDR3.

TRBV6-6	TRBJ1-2	CASSYSITNALYGYAF
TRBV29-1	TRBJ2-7	CSVVKGGYEQYF
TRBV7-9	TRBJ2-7	CASSFGNPDEQYF
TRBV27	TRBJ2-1	CASSRGLAGTHNEQFF
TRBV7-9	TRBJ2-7	CASSLKGTYEQYF
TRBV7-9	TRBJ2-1	CASRGTGVGEQFF
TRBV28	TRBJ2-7	CASTVAGSYEQYF
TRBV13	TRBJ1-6	CASSPGVTTPLHF
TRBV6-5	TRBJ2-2	CASTNRVQNGELFF
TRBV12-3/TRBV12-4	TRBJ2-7	CASSFSGTSPSYEQYF
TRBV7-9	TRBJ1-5	CASSLEDRGGNQPQHF
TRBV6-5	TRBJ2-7	CASSLPQRGEQYF
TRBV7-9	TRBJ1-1	CASSFGDTEAFF
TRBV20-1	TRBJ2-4	CSASPPERGGNIQYF
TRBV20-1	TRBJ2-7	CSATPGLAGYEQYF
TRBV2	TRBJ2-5	CASSSLPGGGETQYF
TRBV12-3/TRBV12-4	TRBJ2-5	CASSPGLAETQYF
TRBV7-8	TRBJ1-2	CASSPGTALLYGYTF
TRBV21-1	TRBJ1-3	CASSKCTPEPPERGLGNTIYF
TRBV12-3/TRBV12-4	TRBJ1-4	CASSQPGQGYEKLFF
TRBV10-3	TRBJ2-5	CAINSGSRAETQYF
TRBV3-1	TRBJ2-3	CASKERGSTDTQYF
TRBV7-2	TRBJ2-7	CASSTNSRGYLSYEQYF
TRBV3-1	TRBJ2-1	CASSQLDNEQFF
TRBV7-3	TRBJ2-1	CASSGPGGSHEQFF
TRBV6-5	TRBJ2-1	CASSSSSWNEQFF
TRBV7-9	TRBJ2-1	CASSFTGPGSGEQFF
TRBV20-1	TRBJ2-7	CSAALAGVFHEQYF
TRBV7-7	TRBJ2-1	CASSLSERGGRYNEQFF
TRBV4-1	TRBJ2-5	CASSQDLAGGTQETQYF
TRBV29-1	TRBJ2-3	CSVVWGRVTDTQYF
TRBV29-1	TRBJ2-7	CSALGITHEQYF
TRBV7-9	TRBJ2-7	CASSAPQGAREQYF
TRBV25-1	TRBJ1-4	CASSDLLGVTNEKLFF
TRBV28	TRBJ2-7	CASSPTGETYEQYF
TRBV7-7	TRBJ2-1	CASSSVAASYNEQFF